The TCR beta chain described here comes from a study of cytomegalovirus exposure and HLA in healthy donors. Study-wide points: Accurate prediction of HLA-A and HLA-B alleles (for most subjects) was reportedly achieved from TCR beta sequences.

On this clone itself: The antigen remains undetermined.

Trimming took off 5 bases at V and 13 bases at J, with 14 bases between the two ends. The CDR3 has 11 residues. CDR1 is SNHLY and CDR2 is FYNNEI in the germline V gene. PCR involved 60 Vbeta and 13 Jbeta primers. Only in-frame clones appear in the TCRdb table, and some are missing; sequencing was by immunoSEQ multiplex PCR. In total, the table holds 90,000 to 120,000 clones. The receptor comes from a man in his forties or fifties in good health and CMV-seronegative. Sequencing input: PBMCs. The chain employs TRBV2 and TRBJ1-2, with D maybe TRBD1 (5 bases). The CDR3 protein is CASSSWTTGTF. The CDR3 nucleotides are TGTGCCAGCAGTTCCTGGACAACGGGCACCTTC.